This T cell receptor beta chain was recovered during a study of molecular identifiers for immune sequencing clone quantification. Broader study findings: Underestimated sizes of highly expanded clones could result from identical TCR molecules that share a barcode.

Germline V gives CDR1 SGHDT, CDR2 YYEEEE. The CDR3 length is 14 residues. Naive CD8 T cells, phenotype CD8+CD4-CCR7+CD45RA+, were sorted. With respect to this clonotype: Its antigen is unknown. Just one base apart from a much larger clone, this may be a read error.

TCRdb independently ran MiXCR on the PCR reads; one entry per CDR3 protein. The sample shows approximately 670,000 distinct CDR3 sequences, 15% to 20% of them seen only once. The chain joins TRBV5-6 to TRBJ1-1, with D perhaps matching TRBD1 (5 bases). The sequence derives from a human donor in good health. Some libraries in this study had Jurkat cell RNA spiked in. Sequences were obtained from naive CD8+ T cells from blood, with Jurkat cell RNA spiked in. This sample's subset: FACS-sorted CD8+CD4-CCR7+CD45RA+ naive T cells. CDR3 residues: CASSLRGRRTGAFF. CDR3 coding DNA: TGTGCCAGCAGCTTGCGGGGGAGGAGGACTGGAGCTTTCTTT.